The rows below give T cell receptor beta chains drawn from one sample of a study of blood T cell repertoires in COVID-19. Generated by immunoSEQ multiplex PCR, the TCRdb table keeps only in-frame clones and is missing some. Of fewer than 400,000 clones in the sample, 90% were seen once. The material sequenced was PBMCs or T cells enriched from blood (not recorded which). The receptors here all came from a woman aged 25 to 39 who had been exposed to COVID-19. Each CDR3 is given with its conserved first and last residue. The D gene is left open where the match is weak. Clone size is given for some rows only: seen once, a few or many times, or a class if the clone is expanded.

16	TRBV11-2	.	TRBJ2-5	TRBD1	CASSVRDRGIQETQYF	TGTGCCAGCAGCGTCCGGGACAGGGGGATCCAAGAGACCCAGTACTTC
15	TRBV7-2	.	TRBJ1-6	.	CASSPDQVYNSPLHF	TGTGCCAGCAGCCCGGATCAGGTTTATAATTCACCCCTCCACTTT
14	TRBV21-1	.	TRBJ2-6	.	CASLPSSGANVLTF	TGTGCCAGTTTACCCAGCTCTGGGGCCAACGTCCTGACTTTC
16	TRBV29-1	.	TRBJ1-1	TRBD1	CSVEDRGRGLSTEAFF	TGCAGCGTTGAAGACAGGGGGCGAGGTCTAAGCACTGAAGCTTTCTTT
13	TRBV5-6	.	TRBJ1-2	.	CASSLQGLYGYTF	TGTGCCAGCAGCTTGCAAGGACTCTATGGCTACACCTTC
15	TRBV19	once	TRBJ1-5	.	CASSSVEAGDQPQHF	TGTGCCAGTAGTTCCGTCGAGGCGGGCGACCAGCCCCAGCATTTT
18	TRBV13	.	TRBJ2-1	.	CASSLPSHRSFSYNEQFF	TGTGCCAGCAGCTTACCCTCCCACAGGAGCTTCTCCTACAATGAGCAGTTCTTC
15	TRBV6-5	.	TRBJ1-6	TRBD1	CASSETGTGPSPLHF	TGTGCCAGCAGCGAGACCGGGACAGGGCCCTCACCCCTCCACTTT
14	TRBV11-2	.	TRBJ1-2	TRBD1	CASSLAQGGYGYTF	TGTGCCAGCAGCTTAGCCCAGGGGGGCTATGGCTACACCTTC
13	TRBV5-1	.	TRBJ1-1	.	CASSLGGGTEAFF	TGCGCCAGCAGCTTGGGCGGAGGGACTGAAGCTTTCTTT
16	TRBV4-1	.	TRBJ1-5	.	CASSQIGGTSNQPQHF	TGCGCCAGCAGCCAGATCGGCGGGACTAGCAATCAGCCCCAGCATTTT
17	TRBV3-1/TRBV3-2	.	TRBJ2-1	TRBD2	CASSYRLAGGLRNEQFF	TGTGCCAGCAGCTACCGACTAGCGGGGGGGCTCCGGAATGAGCAGTTCTTC
14	TRBV10-3	.	TRBJ1-1	.	CAISESTPNTEAFF	TGTGCCATCAGTGAGTCGACTCCTAACACTGAAGCTTTCTTT
16	TRBV5-4	once	TRBJ2-1	TRBD2	CASKLAGASLHNEQFF	TGTGCCAGCAAGCTAGCGGGGGCTTCCCTTCACAATGAGCAGTTCTTC
13	TRBV27	.	TRBJ1-3	.	CASSIVGGNTIYF	TGTGCCAGCAGTATAGTGGGCGGAAACACCATATATTTT
14	TRBV25-1	.	TRBJ2-7	.	CASSESAGTYEQYF	TGTGCCAGCAGTGAATCCGCAGGGACCTACGAGCAGTACTTC
15	TRBV18	.	TRBJ1-2	TRBD1	CASSPQTGGAEGYTF	TGTGCCAGCTCGCCCCAAACAGGGGGCGCGGAGGGCTACACCTTC
16	TRBV7-9	.	TRBJ2-3	.	CASSSRNDRSTDTQYF	TGTGCCAGCAGCTCAAGGAATGACAGAAGCACAGATACGCAGTATTTT
16	TRBV19	.	TRBJ1-5	.	CACAERADYSNQPQHF	TGTGCCTGCGCGGAGAGGGCAGACTATAGCAATCAGCCCCAGCATTTT
18	TRBV5-4	.	TRBJ1-3	TRBD1	CASSLWGQGGPAGNTIYF	TGTGCCAGCAGCTTGTGGGGACAGGGAGGGCCGGCTGGAAACACCATATATTTT
16	TRBV27	once	TRBJ1-5	.	CASRPNSGYSNQPQHF	TGTGCCAGCCGACCTAACAGTGGCTATAGCAATCAGCCCCAGCATTTT
17	TRBV18	.	TRBJ1-3	TRBD1	CASSPPVRRGSGNTIYF	TGTGCCAGCTCACCACCGGTTCGCAGGGGGTCCGGAAACACCATATATTTT
16	TRBV4-1	.	TRBJ2-1	TRBD2	CASSLSGTSFYNEQFF	TGCGCCAGCAGCCTCAGCGGGACTAGCTTCTACAATGAGCAGTTCTTC
15	TRBV7-9	.	TRBJ1-2	.	CASSPVWKGDYGYTF	TGTGCCAGCAGCCCCGTGTGGAAGGGGGACTATGGCTACACCTTC
16	TRBV4-2	.	TRBJ2-4	.	CASSQDRLAMGNIQYF	TGTGCCAGCAGCCAAGATCGGTTAGCCATGGGAAACATTCAGTACTTC
18	TRBV6-2/TRBV6-3	.	TRBJ2-2	TRBD2	CASSYSIGLAGVFGELFF	TGTGCCAGCAGTTACTCGATCGGGCTAGCGGGGGTTTTCGGGGAGCTGTTTTTT
15	TRBV18	once	TRBJ2-7	.	CASSPQGTVPYEQYF	TGTGCCAGCTCCCCCCAGGGAACGGTCCCCTACGAGCAGTACTTC
14	TRBV5-6	.	TRBJ2-5	TRBD1	CASSSMTGIETQYF	TGTGCCAGCAGCTCGATGACAGGGATAGAGACCCAGTACTTC
13	TRBV29-1	.	TRBJ1-2	.	CSSEGQGLGGYTF	TGCAGCTCAGAAGGGCAGGGGCTGGGTGGCTACACCTTC
15	TRBV13	.	TRBJ1-1	.	CASSSRAAMNTEAFF	TGTGCCAGCAGCTCCAGGGCAGCCATGAACACTGAAGCTTTCTTT
16	TRBV19	.	TRBJ2-2	TRBD2	CASSRLAGANTGELFF	TGTGCCAGTAGTAGACTAGCGGGGGCCAACACCGGGGAGCTGTTTTTT
14	TRBV7-9	.	TRBJ2-7	.	CASSTRELAYEQYF	TGTGCCAGCAGCACCCGAGAGCTGGCCTACGAGCAGTACTTC
12	TRBV12-3/TRBV12-4	.	TRBJ1-1	.	CASSPPITEAFF	TGTGCCAGCAGTCCCCCCATCACTGAAGCTTTCTTT
14	TRBV7-3	.	TRBJ2-1	TRBD1	CASSSRQGRNEQFF	TGTGCCAGCAGCTCACGACAGGGGCGAAATGAGCAGTTCTTC
13	TRBV2	.	TRBJ1-2	.	CASSESHLRGYTF	TGTGCCAGCAGTGAATCCCACCTGCGGGGCTACACCTTC